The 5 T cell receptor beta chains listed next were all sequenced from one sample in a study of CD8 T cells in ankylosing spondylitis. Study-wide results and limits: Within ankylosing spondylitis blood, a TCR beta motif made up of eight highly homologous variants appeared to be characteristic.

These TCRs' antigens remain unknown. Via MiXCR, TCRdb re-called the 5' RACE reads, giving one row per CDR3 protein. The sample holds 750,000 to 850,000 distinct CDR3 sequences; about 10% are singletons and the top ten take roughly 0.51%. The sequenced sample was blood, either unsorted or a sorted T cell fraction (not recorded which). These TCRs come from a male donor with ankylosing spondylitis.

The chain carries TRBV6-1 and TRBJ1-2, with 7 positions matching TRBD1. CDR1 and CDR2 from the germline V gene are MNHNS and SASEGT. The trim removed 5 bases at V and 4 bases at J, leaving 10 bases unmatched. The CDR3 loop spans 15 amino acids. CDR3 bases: TGTGCCAGCAGTAGTCCGGGACAGCCGAGCTATGGCTACACCTTC. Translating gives CASSSPGQPSYGYTF.

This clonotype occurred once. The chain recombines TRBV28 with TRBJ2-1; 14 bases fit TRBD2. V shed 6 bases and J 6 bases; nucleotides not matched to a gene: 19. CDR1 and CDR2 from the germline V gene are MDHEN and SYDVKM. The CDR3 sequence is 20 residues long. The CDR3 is CASSPSRLAGGPRVGNEQFF. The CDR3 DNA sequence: TGTGCCAGCAGCCCATCGAGACTAGCGGGAGGGCCTCGGGTTGGCAATGAGCAGTTCTTC.

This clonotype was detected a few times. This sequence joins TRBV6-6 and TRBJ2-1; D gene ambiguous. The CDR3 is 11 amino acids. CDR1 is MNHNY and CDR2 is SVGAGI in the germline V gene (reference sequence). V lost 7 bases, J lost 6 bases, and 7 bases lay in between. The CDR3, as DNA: TGTGCCAGCACCATGACCAATGAGCAGTTCTTC. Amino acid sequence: CASTMTNEQFF.

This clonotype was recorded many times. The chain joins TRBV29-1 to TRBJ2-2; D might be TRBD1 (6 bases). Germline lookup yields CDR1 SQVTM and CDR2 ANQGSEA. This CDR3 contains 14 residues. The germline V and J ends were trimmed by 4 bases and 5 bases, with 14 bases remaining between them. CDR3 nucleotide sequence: TGCAGCGTTGGGGGGCGCATATGGACCGGGGAGCTGTTTTTT. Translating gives CSVGGRIWTGELFF.

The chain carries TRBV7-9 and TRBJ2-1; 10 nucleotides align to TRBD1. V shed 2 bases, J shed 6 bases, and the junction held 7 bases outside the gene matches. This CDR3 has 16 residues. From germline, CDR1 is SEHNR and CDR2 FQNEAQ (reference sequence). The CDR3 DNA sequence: TGTGCCAGCAGCTTAACCCCGGGACAGGGGATCAATGAGCAGTTCTTC. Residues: CASSLTPGQGINEQFF.